This record looks at one T cell receptor beta chain sequence and its context. Its antigen is currently unknown. Time point of the sample: blood from clinic visit 5 months post-surgery; TSC patient then seizure free. Sequencing was limited to surgery cases with top T cell transcript signatures in brain tissue. The protocol was immunoSEQ multiplex PCR, while the TCRdb copy is restricted to in-frame clones and leaves out a portion. The sample has about 320,000 clones, about 93% seen once; the top ten hold 5% to 7%. The data were obtained in a study of brain T cells in children with intractable seizures. Findings of the study overall: Pre- and post-surgery blood differed in depth, so pre-surgery absences may be undersampling. Patients' HCMV serostatus was unknown; virus specificity rests on CDR3 similarity alone.

Germline CDR1 and CDR2: GTSNPN and SVGIG (reference sequence). Trimming cost V 3 bases and J 4 bases, with 12 bases left between them. This CDR3 has 13 amino acids. This clonotype originated in a boy younger than two with tuberous sclerosis and intractable seizures. This chain links TRBV30 with TRBJ1-2, with D perhaps matching TRBD1 (5 bases). Sample: peripheral blood, taken more than 4 months after surgery. CDR3 in DNA: TGTGCCTGGAGCCCAATCGGGACCTATGGCTACACCTTC. It yields the protein CAWSPIGTYGYTF.